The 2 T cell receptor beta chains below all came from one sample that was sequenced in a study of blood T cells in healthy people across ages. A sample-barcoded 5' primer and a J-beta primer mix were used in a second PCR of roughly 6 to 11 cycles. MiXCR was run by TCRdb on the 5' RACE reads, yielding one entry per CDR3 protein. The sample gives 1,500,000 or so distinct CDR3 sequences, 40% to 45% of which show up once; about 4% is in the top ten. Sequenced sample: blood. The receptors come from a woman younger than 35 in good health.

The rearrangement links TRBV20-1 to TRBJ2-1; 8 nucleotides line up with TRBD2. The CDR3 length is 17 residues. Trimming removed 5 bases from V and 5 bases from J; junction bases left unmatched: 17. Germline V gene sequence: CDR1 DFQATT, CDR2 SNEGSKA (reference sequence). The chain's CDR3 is CSAPNRLLAGFDNEQFF. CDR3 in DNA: TGCAGTGCTCCAAACCGACTATTAGCGGGATTTGACAATGAGCAGTTCTTC.

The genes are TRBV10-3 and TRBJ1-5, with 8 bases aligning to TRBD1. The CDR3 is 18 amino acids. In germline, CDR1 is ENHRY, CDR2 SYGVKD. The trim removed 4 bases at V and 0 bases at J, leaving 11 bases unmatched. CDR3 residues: CAISGDGTGDYSNQPQHF. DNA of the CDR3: TGTGCCATCAGTGGGGACGGGACAGGCGATTATAGCAATCAGCCCCAGCATTTT.